Sequencing of this T cell receptor (beta chain) was carried out in a study of shared clonotypes between healthy human individuals. CD45RA+ naive and CD45RA-negative memory subsets were separated from CD4+ cells. This CDR3 comprises 15 residues. Germline values: CDR1 SGHAT, CDR2 FQNNGV. V gave up 0 bases and J gave up 8 bases, with 15 bases separating them. Every subset's genomic DNA went evenly onto several immunoSEQ plates. TCRdb's copy holds only in-frame clones and misses some; the assay was immunoSEQ multiplex PCR. The table has some 1 million clones, around 76% seen once. This chain links TRBV11-2 with TRBJ2-3; TRBD2 is a possible D gene (5 bases). Sequencing was performed on memory CD4+ T cells sorted from blood. Indicated subset: CD45RA-negative fraction. The TCR originated in a man aged 18 to 30 in good health. CDR3 DNA: TGTGCCAGCAGCTTAGATCCCCGGGCTGCGGGTACGCAGTATTTT. Translated: CASSLDPRAAGTQYF. Full variable domain (outside the CDR3, taken from reference TRBV11-2 and TRBJ2-3): EAGVAQSPRYKIIEKRQSVAFWCNPISGHATLYWYQQILGQGPKLLIQFQNNGVVDDSQLPKDRFSAERLKGVDSTLKIQPAKLEDSAVYLCASSLDPRAAGTQYFGPGTRLTVL.